A selection of T cell receptor beta chains follows, all from one sample in a study of blood T cell repertoires in COVID-19. The data were produced by immunoSEQ multiplex PCR, yet TCRdb's version contains in-frame clones alone and is incomplete. The sample carries fewer than 70,000 clones, over 75% recorded once. The sample taken for sequencing was peripheral blood. These receptors originate from an elderly man with acute or convalescent COVID-19. Each CDR3 is given with its conserved first and last residue. Each record gives: V gene, J gene, clone size, D gene, CDR3 protein, CDR3 DNA. A D gene is named only where the DNA matches it firmly. Where a row states a size, it is once, few, many or the class of an expanded clone; other rows omit it.

V: TRBV9
J: TRBJ2-1
size: -
D: TRBD1
CDR3: CASSTGTGAAEQFF
DNA: TGTGCCAGCAGCACCGGGACAGGGGCGGCTGAGCAGTTCTTC

V: TRBV11-3
J: TRBJ2-7
size: once
D: TRBD2
CDR3: CASRPTSGRPDEQYF
DNA: TGTGCCAGCAGACCAACTAGCGGGAGGCCTGACGAGCAGTACTTC

V: TRBV6-1
J: TRBJ2-1
size: -
D: -
CDR3: CASSEGSGGEQFF
DNA: TGTGCCAGCAGTGAGGGCAGCGGTGGTGAGCAGTTCTTC

V: TRBV19
J: TRBJ2-2
size: once
D: -
CDR3: CASSSGQIPGELFF
DNA: TGTGCCAGTAGTTCCGGACAGATACCCGGGGAGCTGTTTTTT

V: TRBV25-1
J: TRBJ1-2
size: -
D: -
CDR3: CASSEWAQYGYTF
DNA: TGTGCCAGCAGTGAATGGGCACAGTATGGCTACACCTTC

V: TRBV5-1
J: TRBJ2-5
size: -
D: -
CDR3: CASSFGGVEETQYF
DNA: TGCGCCAGCAGCTTCGGAGGGGTCGAAGAGACCCAGTACTTC

V: TRBV10-3
J: TRBJ2-3
size: -
D: -
CDR3: CAISEFRQGGKDTQYF
DNA: TGTGCCATCAGTGAGTTCAGACAGGGAGGAAAAGATACGCAGTATTTT

V: TRBV28
J: TRBJ2-3
size: -
D: TRBD1
CDR3: CASSLIGQGQDTQYF
DNA: TGTGCCAGCAGTTTAATCGGACAGGGGCAAGATACGCAGTATTTT

V: TRBV7-9
J: TRBJ1-3
size: -
D: -
CDR3: CALEAGGNTIYF
DNA: TGTGCCCTAGAGGCTGGTGGAAACACCATATATTTT

V: TRBV9
J: TRBJ1-1
size: -
D: -
CDR3: CASSRDTNTEAFF
DNA: TGTGCCAGCAGCAGGGACACGAACACTGAAGCTTTCTTT

V: TRBV10-3
J: TRBJ2-1
size: -
D: TRBD2
CDR3: CAIRELAGVNEQFF
DNA: TGTGCCATCAGGGAACTAGCGGGAGTCAATGAGCAGTTCTTC

V: TRBV6-5
J: TRBJ1-1
size: -
D: TRBD1
CDR3: CASTRQGGNTEAFF
DNA: TGTGCCAGCACAAGACAGGGGGGAAACACTGAAGCTTTCTTT

V: TRBV28
J: TRBJ1-1
size: -
D: -
CDR3: CASSLGGGGTEAFF
DNA: TGTGCCAGCAGTTTGGGGGGAGGGGGCACTGAAGCTTTCTTT

V: TRBV27
J: TRBJ2-7
size: -
D: TRBD2
CDR3: CASSPVAGGVSYEQYF
DNA: TGTGCCAGCAGTCCCGTAGCGGGAGGGGTTTCCTACGAGCAGTACTTC

V: TRBV10-1
J: TRBJ2-2
size: -
D: TRBD2
CDR3: CASRPPPGLGNTGELFF
DNA: TGCGCCAGCAGGCCCCCACCGGGACTAGGGAACACCGGGGAGCTGTTTTTT

V: TRBV30
J: TRBJ1-4
size: few
D: -
CDR3: CAWSLAGTEEKLFF
DNA: TGTGCCTGGAGCCTCGCCGGGACTGAAGAAAAACTGTTTTTT

V: TRBV29-1
J: TRBJ2-1
size: -
D: -
CDR3: CSVVHAAFDRNNEQFF
DNA: TGCAGCGTTGTTCATGCCGCGTTTGACAGAAACAATGAGCAGTTCTTC

V: TRBV4-3
J: TRBJ1-2
size: -
D: TRBD1
CDR3: CASSPPGQGAGGYTF
DNA: TGCGCCAGCAGCCCACCGGGACAGGGGGCGGGGGGCTACACCTTC

V: TRBV7-8
J: TRBJ2-1
size: -
D: -
CDR3: CASSRLDYEQFF
DNA: TGTGCCAGCAGCCGACTAGACTATGAGCAGTTCTTC

V: TRBV5-4
J: TRBJ2-1
size: once
D: TRBD2
CDR3: CASSGPTPSGRASDEQFF
DNA: TGTGCCAGCAGCGGACCGACGCCTAGCGGGAGGGCCTCAGATGAGCAGTTCTTC

V: TRBV13
J: TRBJ1-3
size: once
D: TRBD1
CDR3: CASSYNTGTGWTFSGNTIYF
DNA: TGTGCCAGCAGCTACAACACCGGGACAGGGTGGACCTTCTCTGGAAACACCATATATTTT

V: TRBV4-2
J: TRBJ1-6
size: -
D: -
CDR3: CASSQPRRLEALHF
DNA: TGTGCCAGCAGCCAACCACGACGGTTAGAGGCCCTCCACTTT

V: TRBV12-3/TRBV12-4
J: TRBJ1-2
size: -
D: -
CDR3: CASSLLDYGYTF
DNA: TGTGCCAGCAGTTTACTAGACTATGGCTACACCTTC

V: TRBV27
J: TRBJ2-7
size: -
D: TRBD1
CDR3: CASSPRAGTGSYEQYF
DNA: TGTGCCAGCAGTCCGAGGGCCGGGACAGGGTCCTACGAGCAGTACTTC

V: TRBV9
J: TRBJ2-5
size: -
D: TRBD2
CDR3: CASSLGLAKETQYF
DNA: TGTGCCAGCAGCCTGGGACTAGCGAAAGAGACCCAGTACTTC

V: TRBV27
J: TRBJ1-2
size: -
D: TRBD1
CDR3: CASSLRTGSNYGYTF
DNA: TGTGCCAGCAGTCTGCGGACAGGGTCTAACTATGGCTACACCTTC

V: TRBV4-2
J: TRBJ1-3
size: -
D: -
CDR3: CASSQDRSRSGNTIYF
DNA: TGTGCCAGCAGCCAAGATCGGAGTCGCTCTGGAAACACCATATATTTT

V: TRBV12-5
J: TRBJ2-1
size: few
D: -
CDR3: CASGLSLSGSSYNEQFF
DNA: TGTGCTAGTGGTTTGTCCCTAAGCGGCAGCTCCTACAATGAGCAGTTCTTC

V: TRBV4-3
J: TRBJ1-2
size: -
D: -
CDR3: CASSQVPRRGYTF
DNA: TGCGCCAGCAGCCAAGTCCCTCGGAGGGGCTACACCTTC

V: TRBV16
J: TRBJ2-4
size: -
D: -
CDR3: CASSQFSGAKNIQYF
DNA: TGTGCCAGCAGCCAATTTTCCGGAGCCAAAAACATTCAGTACTTC

V: TRBV6-2/TRBV6-3
J: TRBJ1-4
size: -
D: -
CDR3: CASSPGRRREKLFF
DNA: TGTGCCAGCAGCCCGGGCCGGCGGAGGGAAAAACTGTTTTTT

V: TRBV7-8
J: TRBJ2-3
size: -
D: TRBD2
CDR3: CASSLRVAGYTDTQYF
DNA: TGTGCCAGCAGCTTAAGGGTAGCGGGCTACACAGATACGCAGTATTTT

V: TRBV18
J: TRBJ2-7
size: few
D: TRBD2
CDR3: CASSLSGSSHEQYF
DNA: TGTGCCAGCTCACTTAGCGGGAGCTCGCACGAGCAGTACTTC

V: TRBV6-1
J: TRBJ2-5
size: -
D: TRBD2
CDR3: CASSERSSGRPRETQYF
DNA: TGTGCCAGCAGTGAAAGGTCTAGCGGGAGGCCGAGGGAGACCCAGTACTTC

V: TRBV12-3/TRBV12-4
J: TRBJ2-7
size: few
D: TRBD1
CDR3: CASSFPQGYEQYF
DNA: TGTGCCAGCAGTTTTCCACAGGGGTACGAGCAGTACTTC

V: TRBV19
J: TRBJ1-6
size: -
D: -
CDR3: CASSIGPGSNSPLHF
DNA: TGTGCCAGTAGTATAGGACCAGGTTCTAATTCACCCCTCCACTTT

V: TRBV19
J: TRBJ2-5
size: -
D: TRBD1
CDR3: CASSDPPGQGAQKTQYF
DNA: TGTGCCAGTAGCGATCCTCCGGGACAGGGGGCGCAAAAGACCCAGTACTTC

V: TRBV7-2
J: TRBJ1-1
size: -
D: -
CDR3: CASSSPSGLNTEAFF
DNA: TGTGCCAGCAGCTCACCTTCAGGCCTGAACACTGAAGCTTTCTTT

V: TRBV27
J: TRBJ2-2
size: -
D: -
CDR3: CASSLEGAHNTGELFF
DNA: TGTGCCAGCAGTTTGGAAGGAGCACACAACACCGGGGAGCTGTTTTTT

V: TRBV5-1
J: TRBJ2-7
size: -
D: TRBD1
CDR3: CASSLEGTAYEQYF
DNA: TGCGCCAGCAGCCTTGAAGGGACAGCCTACGAGCAGTACTTC